Below, 27 T cell receptor beta chains from the same sample are listed, as sequenced in a study of blood T cell repertoires in COVID-19. Method: immunoSEQ multiplex PCR; TCRdb's copy keeps in-frame clones and lacks some. The data hold 150,000 to 200,000 clones, with around 92% observed a single time. Source material: peripheral blood. These receptors all stem from a man aged 55 to 70 with acute or convalescent COVID-19.

About this clone: At one end, the junction sequence differs from germline, possibly due to a read error. This chain uses TRBV7-9 with TRBJ1-2; D is unclear. The germline V gene has CDR1 SEHNR and CDR2 FQNEAQ (reference sequence). The CDR3 is 13 amino acids. CDR3 residues: CASSFDDRSERRF. The CDR3 bases are TGTGCCAGCAGCTTCGATGACCGGTCCGAGAGGCGCTTC.

The rearrangement links TRBV14 to TRBJ2-7, with 12 bases matching TRBD2. This CDR3 comprises 15 residues. The V gene end was trimmed by 3 bases and the J gene end by 3 bases; junction bases not matched to a gene: 3. The germline gives CDR1 SGHDN, CDR2 FVKESK. The CDR3 coding sequence is TGTGCCAGCAGCCAGGGACTAGCGGGCCGCTACGAGCAGTACTTC. It encodes CASSQGLAGRYEQYF.

J is TRBJ2-2 and V is TRBV5-4, with D hard to call. This CDR3 region has 14 residues. Trimming took off 1 base at V and 3 bases at J, with 7 bases between the two ends. Looked up from germline, CDR1 is SGHNT and CDR2 is YYREEE (reference sequence). Here the CDR3 reads CASSLPPDTGELFF. The DNA for the CDR3 is TGTGCCAGCAGCTTGCCCCCTGACACCGGGGAGCTGTTTTTT.

The chain recombines TRBV6-5 with TRBJ2-7; TRBD1 aligns across 7 bases. The CDR3 contains 14 residues. V dropped 5 bases and J dropped 0; count of bases not matched to a gene: 4. CDR1 MNHEY and CDR2 SVGAGI come from the germline V gene. The CDR3 coding sequence is TGTGCCAGCAGTCGGGACAGAACCTCCTACGAGCAGTACTTC. Protein: CASSRDRTSYEQYF.

This rearrangement joins TRBV6-5 to TRBJ2-3; TRBD2 aligns across 9 bases. V lost 0 bases, J lost 4 bases, and 5 bases stayed unmatched. This CDR3 is 16 amino acids long. CDR1 and CDR2 (germline): MNHEY, SVGAGI. In DNA form, the CDR3 reads TGTGCCAGCAGTTACTCGTGGCGGGGGGGCTCAGATACGCAGTATTTT. This translates into CASSYSWRGGSDTQYF.

The V call is TRBV14, the J call TRBJ2-3, with TRBD1 identical over 9 bases. Germline lookup yields CDR1 SGHDN and CDR2 FVKESK. This CDR3 comprises 15 residues. Losses at the gene ends were 4 bases for V and 3 bases for J; bases not matched to a gene: 5. The CDR3 protein is CASSRNRGPTDTQYF. The CDR3 DNA sequence: TGTGCCAGCAGCCGCAACAGGGGGCCGACAGATACGCAGTATTTT.

This chain links TRBV28 with TRBJ1-2; D is unresolved. From germline, CDR1 is MDHEN and CDR2 SYDVKM. With 7 bases removed from V and 3 bases from J, the gap between germline ends came to 18 bases. The CDR3 covers 15 residues. DNA for the CDR3: TGTGCCAGCACCCCTGGAGGATCGGGGTACTATGGCTACACCTTC. Translating it yields CASTPGGSGYYGYTF.

Only one count was recorded for this clone. The chain combines TRBV18 with TRBJ1-4, with a possible D match to TRBD1 (5 bases). The ends were cut back, 1 base at V and 5 bases at J, with 17 bases in the middle. The CDR3 sequence is 17 residues long. CDR1 and CDR2 from the germline V gene are KGHSH and LQKENI. The DNA for the CDR3 is TGTGCCAGCTCACCACAAACCCTCGGGGAGGGGAATGAAAAACTGTTTTTT. Amino acids: CASSPQTLGEGNEKLFF.

The chain has TRBV6-5 and TRBJ1-6; D possibly corresponds to TRBD1 (6 bases). The CDR3 runs 14 residues. Between the trimmed V and J ends, which lost 6 bases and 7 bases, there was a span of 13 bases. Germline-derived CDR1 and CDR2 are MNHEY and SVGAGI. As DNA, the CDR3 is TGTGCCAGCAGACCGACAGGAGGAAATTCACCCCTCCACTTT. It encodes CASRPTGGNSPLHF.

The chain joins TRBV2 to TRBJ1-5; no definite D call. The V gene lost 2 bases and the J gene lost 4 bases, with 9 bases spanning the gap. Per the germline V gene, CDR1 is SNHLY and CDR2 is FYNNEI. This CDR3 region has 14 residues. The CDR3 here is CASSENGGNQPQHF. The CDR3, as DNA: TGTGCCAGCAGTGAAAACGGAGGTAATCAGCCCCAGCATTTT. Full variable domain (rest looked up from reference TRBV2 and TRBJ1-5): EPEVTQTPSHQVTQMGQEVILRCVPISNHLYFYWYRQILGQKVEFLVSFYNNEISEKSEIFDDQFSVERPDGSNFTLKIRSTKLEDSAMYFCASSENGGNQPQHFGDGTRLSIL.

This chain joins TRBV4-2 and TRBJ1-1, with TRBD1 matching over 9 bases. The germline V gene has CDR1 LGHNA and CDR2 YNFKEQ. The trim removed 3 bases at V and 5 bases at J, leaving 1 base unmatched. The CDR3 is 13 residues long. In nucleotides, the CDR3 is TGTGCCAGCAGCCATGACAGGGGGACTGAAGCTTTCTTT. Protein sequence: CASSHDRGTEAFF.

The sample holds one count of this clone. The gene calls are TRBV5-1 and TRBJ1-5, with 7 bases matching TRBD1. There are 15 residues in the CDR3. Germline V CDR1 and CDR2: SGHRS, YFSETQ. J lost 0 bases, V lost 3 bases, and 3 bases had no gene match. The CDR3 is CASSSQGDSNQPQHF. The DNA of the CDR3 is TGCGCCAGCAGCTCGCAGGGGGATAGCAATCAGCCCCAGCATTTT. Together with reference TRBV5-1 and TRBJ1-5, the CDR3 gives the full variable domain: KAGVTQTPRYLIKTRGQQVTLSCSPISGHRSVSWYQQTPGQGLQFLFEYFSETQRNKGNFPGRFSGRQFSNSRSEMNVSTLELGDSALYLCASSSQGDSNQPQHFGDGTRLSIL.

This clone was seen a single time. V gene TRBV10-2 combines with J gene TRBJ1-2; D is unclear. There are 14 residues in the CDR3. Germline CDR1 reads WSHSY; CDR2 reads SAAADI. V was pared by 3 bases and J by 0 bases, with 8 bases between. CDR3 coding DNA: TGCGCCAGCAGTGATTACTCCGCTAACTATGGCTACACCTTC. Protein: CASSDYSANYGYTF.

The rearrangement links TRBV4-1 to TRBJ2-3; TRBD2 matches at 8 bases. Germline assignment: CDR1 MGHRA and CDR2 YSYEKL. The CDR3 extends over 17 amino acids. The junction had 10 bases not matched to a gene; V was cut back by 3 bases and J by 2 bases. CDR3 in amino acids: CASSHLEAGGFTDTQYF. CDR3 DNA sequence: TGCGCCAGCAGCCACCTCGAGGCGGGGGGTTTCACAGATACGCAGTATTTT.

This chain uses TRBV12-3 or TRBV12-4 with TRBJ1-2, with 8 bases that match TRBD1. This CDR3 comprises 13 residues. V trimming: 5 bases; J trimming: 8 bases; junction bases outside the gene matches: 7. The CDR3 reads CASSLPGGRGYTF. The CDR3 DNA reads as TGTGCCAGCAGTCTCCCAGGGGGCCGGGGCTACACCTTC.

The genes are TRBV6-5 and TRBJ2-4; 9 bases align to TRBD1. The trim removed 6 bases at V and 1 base at J, leaving 1 base unmatched. CDR3 size: 14 residues. Germline assignment: CDR1 MNHEY and CDR2 SVGAGI. The CDR3 here is CASRQGAAKNIQYF. The CDR3 DNA is TGTGCCAGCAGACAGGGGGCGGCCAAAAACATTCAGTACTTC.

This chain connects TRBV18 to TRBJ1-1, with TRBD1 identical over 8 bases. The CDR3 is 15 amino acids. Germline loops: CDR1 KGHSH, CDR2 LQKENI. V lost 1 base, J lost 3 bases, and 4 bases stayed unmatched. The CDR3 DNA is TGTGCCAGCTCACCACGGTCAGGGGGCGACACTGAAGCTTTCTTT. This encodes CASSPRSGGDTEAFF.

This clone was detected only a few times. V gene TRBV30 combines with J gene TRBJ2-3; D is ambiguous. The V end was cut by 2 bases, the J end by 4 bases, with 10 bases between. CDR3 length: 13 amino acids. CDR1 and CDR2 from the germline V gene are GTSNPN and SVGIG (reference sequence). CDR3 sequence reads: CAWSPKQADTQYF. The CDR3 DNA reads as TGTGCCTGGAGTCCCAAGCAGGCAGATACGCAGTATTTT.

The CDR3 nucleotides read TGTGCCAGCAAGGACAGGGGTCGTAACACTGAAGCTTTCTTT. Amino acid sequence: CASKDRGRNTEAFF. V usage is TRBV2 and J usage is TRBJ1-1, with 9 bases identical to TRBD1. The V gene end was trimmed by 7 bases and the J gene end by 2 bases; junction bases not matched to a gene: 5. Per the germline V gene, CDR1 is SNHLY and CDR2 is FYNNEI. This CDR3 comprises 14 residues.

This chain joins TRBV14 and TRBJ1-3; D unclear. The length of the CDR3 is 15 residues. The germline V and J ends were trimmed by 3 bases and 4 bases, with 13 bases remaining between them. Germline CDR1 is SGHDN and CDR2 is FVKESK. CDR3 sequence: CASSHPRGWGNTIYF. The DNA of the CDR3 is TGTGCCAGCAGCCACCCACGGGGTTGGGGAAACACCATATATTTT.

The chain carries TRBV2 and TRBJ1-2, with 9 positions matching TRBD1. Losses at the gene ends were 6 bases for V and 4 bases for J; bases not matched to a gene: 6. Germline V gene data show CDR1 as SNHLY and CDR2 as FYNNEI. CDR3 length equals 14 residues. The CDR3 here is CASRDRGATYGYTF. For the CDR3, the DNA is TGTGCCAGCAGGGACAGGGGTGCAACCTATGGCTACACCTTC. The full variable domain, completed using reference TRBV2 and TRBJ1-2, is EPEVTQTPSHQVTQMGQEVILRCVPISNHLYFYWYRQILGQKVEFLVSFYNNEISEKSEIFDDQFSVERPDGSNFTLKIRSTKLEDSAMYFCASRDRGATYGYTFGSGTRLTVV.

This chain connects TRBV6-6 to TRBJ2-2; D perhaps matches TRBD1 (5 bases). The CDR3 runs 13 residues. The germline V and J ends were trimmed by 5 bases and 5 bases, with 9 bases remaining between them. Germline V gene data show CDR1 as MNHNY and CDR2 as SVGAGI (reference sequence). The CDR3 here is CASSNAGTGELFF. The CDR3 DNA follows: TGTGCCAGCAGTAACGCAGGGACCGGGGAGCTGTTTTTT.

The rearrangement links TRBV4-3 to TRBJ2-5; 7 bases fit TRBD2. Trimming at V came to 4 bases and at J to 0 bases, leaving 14 bases not matched to a gene. Germline CDR1 is LGHNA and CDR2 is YSLEER. The CDR3 runs to 18 residues. This CDR3 reads CASSLGPPGRGDQETQYF. Here the CDR3 DNA reads TGCGCCAGCAGCCTGGGGCCCCCTGGACGGGGGGACCAAGAGACCCAGTACTTC.

In this sample, this clone turned up once. The chain is built from TRBV5-6 and TRBJ1-5, with D tentatively TRBD1 (5 bases). Germline CDR1 and CDR2: SGHDT and YYEEEE. The V end lost 1 base, the J end lost 2 bases, and 16 bases lay between the germline ends. CDR3 length: 17 amino acids. This CDR3 is CASSLSGGIIRNQPQHF. The CDR3 DNA is TGTGCCAGCAGCTTGTCCGGGGGTATCATCCGCAATCAGCCCCAGCATTTT.

The chain joins TRBV6-5 to TRBJ2-2; unclear D gene. This CDR3 comprises 13 residues. CDR1 is MNHEY and CDR2 is SVGAGI in the germline V gene. The germline V and J ends were trimmed by 5 bases and 6 bases, with 10 bases remaining between them. The CDR3 sequence is CASSPRFAGELFF. CDR3 nucleotide sequence: TGTGCCAGCAGTCCCCGTTTTGCCGGGGAGCTGTTTTTT.

The rearrangement links TRBV7-3 to TRBJ2-3; tentatively, D is TRBD2 (6 bases). The V gene lost 1 base and the J gene lost 1 base, with 9 bases spanning the gap. Germline-derived CDR1 and CDR2 are SGHTA and FQGTGA. The CDR3 has 15 amino acids. CDR3 DNA: TGTGCCAGCAGCTTAAACCCGGGGGGCACAGATACGCAGTATTTT. Translated: CASSLNPGGTDTQYF.

J is TRBJ1-6 and V is TRBV12-1; TRBD1 is the table's D call and was not checked against the DNA. TRBV12-1 is labeled a pseudogene. CDR3 length: 16 amino acids. The CDR3 sequence is CASSDRDRVAISPLHF. Written as DNA, the CDR3 is TGTGCCAGCAGCGACCGGGACAGGGTTGCGATTTCACCCCTCCACTTT.